This T cell receptor (beta chain) is from a study of graft-versus-host responses after intestinal transplantation. The study, taken as a whole, reports: Early after transplant, HvG clones declined as circulating GvH clones peaked.

This CDR3 has 18 amino acids. The V gene's germline CDR1 is SGHAT and CDR2 FQNNGV. Generated by immunoSEQ multiplex PCR, the TCRdb table keeps only in-frame clones and is missing some. The table lists approximately 110,000 clones, 85% to 95% of them singletons, with approximately 1% in the top ten. A word on this clone: Its antigen is not identified. Mismatch with germline at one junction end may stem from a read error.

Sequenced material: unstimulated CD8+ T cells sorted from spleen or lymph node cells, taken before transplant. The V gene is TRBV11-2, the J gene TRBJ1-1; a possible D gene is TRBD1 (5 bases). The TCR comes from a human donor who was the organ donor for an intestinal transplant. In DNA form, the CDR3 reads TGTGCCAGCAGATTAGTCGGGGGAGGAGGGGACGGAACGACTGAAGCTTTCTTT. Protein product: CASRLVGGGGDGTTEAFF.